The 25 T cell receptor beta chains given below trace back to one sample, sequenced in a study of cytomegalovirus exposure and HLA in healthy donors. Researchers ran the PCR with 60 Vbeta and 13 Jbeta primers. Some clones are missing from TCRdb's copy, which holds only in-frame ones; the method was immunoSEQ multiplex PCR. Altogether under 200,000 clones are present, 70% to 90% being singletons, with the ten largest covering 1.5% to 2%. The sample was PBMCs. The origin of the receptors is a woman aged 18-29 years in good health and CMV-seronegative.

This clone was detected a few times. This chain joins TRBV7-9 and TRBJ2-1; the match to TRBD2 covers 8 bases. CDR3 length: 15 residues. CDR1 is SEHNR, CDR2 FQNEAQ, per germline (reference sequence). The trim removed 1 base at V and 7 bases at J, leaving 6 bases unmatched. CDR3 in amino acids: CASSLGAGGQNEQFF. As DNA, the CDR3 is TGTGCCAGCAGCTTAGGCGCGGGGGGCCAAAATGAGCAGTTCTTC.

The chain joins TRBV21-1 to TRBJ1-5; the table's TRBD1 call for D was not verified on the DNA. TRBV21-1 is recorded as a pseudogene. This CDR3 has 20 amino acids. The CDR3 here is CASSKGGTGGDRYSNQPQHF. The CDR3 region has the DNA TGTGCCAGCAGCAAAGGTGGGACAGGGGGCGACAGATATAGCAATCAGCCCCAGCATTTT.

The genes are TRBV19 and TRBJ2-7, with 7 nucleotides matching TRBD2. The germline V gene encodes CDR1 LNHDA and CDR2 SQIVND (reference sequence). V shed 5 bases and J 4 bases; nucleotides not matched to a gene: 14. This CDR3 comprises 16 residues. The CDR3 sequence: CASSLTAQRGTYEQYF. Written as DNA, the CDR3 is TGTGCCAGTAGTTTGACCGCGCAGCGGGGTACGTACGAGCAGTACTTC.

This clone was observed a handful of times. V gene TRBV5-1 combines with J gene TRBJ2-1, with TRBD2 matching 7 bases. The germline V gene has CDR1 SGHRS and CDR2 YFSETQ. CDR3 length: 14 residues. J was trimmed by 6 bases and V by 0 bases; bases with no gene match: 3. The CDR3 DNA is TGCGCCAGCAGCTTGGGACTAGCAGTCAATGAGCAGTTCTTC. Translation: CASSLGLAVNEQFF. Drawing the rest from reference TRBV5-1 and TRBJ2-1, the complete variable domain is KAGVTQTPRYLIKTRGQQVTLSCSPISGHRSVSWYQQTPGQGLQFLFEYFSETQRNKGNFPGRFSGRQFSNSRSEMNVSTLELGDSALYLCASSLGLAVNEQFFGPGTRLTVL.

The J gene is TRBJ1-1, the V gene TRBV5-1; the match to TRBD1 covers 7 bases. V dropped 3 bases and J dropped 7; count of bases not matched to a gene: 6. Germline V gene sequence: CDR1 SGHRS, CDR2 YFSETQ. The CDR3 totals 13 residues. The CDR3 here is CASSSGQMFEAFF. For the CDR3, the DNA is TGCGCCAGCAGCTCGGGACAGATGTTTGAAGCTTTCTTT.

The V and J genes are TRBV5-4 and TRBJ2-7, with D possibly being TRBD1 (6 bases). Germline-derived CDR1 and CDR2 are SGHNT and YYREEE (reference sequence). The CDR3 has 16 residues. V was pared by 2 bases and J by 2 bases, with 17 bases between. The DNA of the CDR3 is TGTGCCAGCAGCTTCGGGACAACCCTAACACCCTACGAGCAGTACTTC. Encoded protein: CASSFGTTLTPYEQYF.

V is TRBV11-2 and J is TRBJ2-7; TRBD1 matches at 9 bases. The V and J ends lost 4 bases and 3 bases, in that order; junction bases with no gene match: 4. The CDR3 sequence is 14 residues long. Germline CDR1 SGHAT, CDR2 FQNNGV. In nucleotides, the CDR3 is TGTGCCAGCAGCTCCCGGGACAGGGTCTACGAGCAGTACTTC. This sequence encodes CASSSRDRVYEQYF.

This clone was seen a handful of times. The V and J genes are TRBV6-5 and TRBJ1-4; weak D call: TRBD1 (6 bases). Germline V gene data show CDR1 as MNHEY and CDR2 as SVGAGI. Trimming removed 4 bases from V and 8 bases from J, with 17 bases in between. The CDR3 covers 15 residues. The CDR3 DNA reads as TGTGCCAGCAGTTCTCGGACAGAAGGATACGAAAAACTGTTTTTT. Translating it yields CASSSRTEGYEKLFF.

The chain joins TRBV12-5 to TRBJ2-7; D may be TRBD1 (6 bases). V gave up 0 bases and J gave up 3 bases, with 21 bases separating them. CDR1 is LGHNT, CDR2 FRNRAP, per germline. This CDR3 region has 18 residues. For the CDR3, the DNA is TGTGCTAGTGGTTTGGTACCATACACAGGGTATGACCGCTACGAGCAGTACTTC. This codes for CASGLVPYTGYDRYEQYF.

V usage is TRBV7-9 and J usage is TRBJ2-7; TRBD1 matches at 8 bases. Germline V gives CDR1 SEHNR, CDR2 FQNEAQ (reference sequence). The CDR3 runs to 12 residues. Unmatched junction bases numbered 2, after V lost 8 bases and J lost 2 bases. Here the CDR3 DNA reads TGTGCCAGCGCGGGACAGGCCTACGAGCAGTACTTC. It codes for CASAGQAYEQYF.

In its sample, this clone was seen once. The V gene is TRBV19, the J gene TRBJ2-1; 9 nucleotides align to TRBD2. V was clipped by 7 bases and J by 4 bases; unmatched bases: 5. The CDR3 is 14 amino acids. Germline values: CDR1 LNHDA, CDR2 SQIVND (reference sequence). DNA for the CDR3: TGTGCCAGTACCCTGGGACTAGCTTACAATGAGCAGTTCTTC. Protein: CASTLGLAYNEQFF.

The genes are TRBV12-5 and TRBJ1-1; no definite D call. Looked up from germline, CDR1 is LGHNT and CDR2 is FRNRAP. The length of the CDR3 is 18 residues. The V end was cut by 0 bases, the J end by 2 bases, with 19 bases between. CDR3 loop: CASGLVPLAKQVNTEAFF. The CDR3 DNA follows: TGTGCTAGTGGTTTGGTACCCCTGGCAAAGCAGGTCAACACTGAAGCTTTCTTT.

The chain combines TRBV7-9 with TRBJ1-1; a possible D gene is TRBD1 (6 bases). The CDR3 extends over 14 amino acids. CDR1 is SEHNR, CDR2 FQNEAQ, per germline (reference sequence). V lost 6 bases, J lost 6 bases, and 17 bases lay in between. The DNA for the CDR3 is TGTGCCAGCAGTCCTACAGGGAAGATGTCTGAAGCTTTCTTT. Encoded protein: CASSPTGKMSEAFF.

The V and J genes are TRBV9 and TRBJ1-2, with D perhaps matching TRBD1 (6 bases). Germline V gives CDR1 SGDLS, CDR2 YYNGEE. CDR3 size: 14 residues. Trimming shortened V by 0 bases and J by 3 bases, and 9 bases separated the two germline ends. In DNA, the CDR3 is TGTGCCAGCAGCGTAGACGCAGGGGACTATGGCTACACCTTC. Its translation: CASSVDAGDYGYTF.

The chain uses TRBV14 and TRBJ1-4, with 7 bases that match TRBD1. The CDR3 runs to 14 residues. Germline assignment: CDR1 SGHDN and CDR2 FVKESK. The ends lost 3 bases at V and 5 bases at J; junction bases unmatched: 3. The CDR3 DNA reads TGTGCCAGCAGCCACCAGACAGGGAATGAAAAACTGTTTTTT. This gives the protein CASSHQTGNEKLFF.

The rearrangement joins TRBV5-4 to TRBJ1-5; possible D gene TRBD1, 5 bases. There are 14 residues in the CDR3. Germline CDR1 is SGHNT and CDR2 is YYREEE (reference sequence). Trimming took 0 bases from V and 5 from J, leaving 9 bases between them. The CDR3 reads CASSLEGRDQPQHF. The CDR3 DNA is TGTGCCAGCAGCTTGGAGGGGAGGGATCAGCCCCAGCATTTT. Full variable domain (remainder filled in from reference TRBV5-4 and TRBJ1-5): ETGVTQSPTHLIKTRGQQVTLRCSSQSGHNTVSWYQQALGQGPQFIFQYYREEENGRGNFPPRFSGLQFPNYSSELNVNALELDDSALYLCASSLEGRDQPQHFGDGTRLSIL.

V is TRBV27 and J is TRBJ2-1; D is possibly TRBD2 (5 bases). V was cut by 6 bases and J by 6 bases, with 15 bases left in between. The CDR3 consists of 14 residues. Germline CDR1 MNHEY, CDR2 SMNVEV (reference sequence). CDR3 protein: CASSLRDNPNEQFF. The CDR3 bases are TGTGCCAGCAGCCTTCGGGATAACCCCAATGAGCAGTTCTTC.

The chain recombines TRBV5-1 with TRBJ1-2; D unresolved. The length of the CDR3 is 14 residues. CDR1 and CDR2 from the germline V gene are SGHRS and YFSETQ. V was cut by 5 bases and J by 7 bases, with 18 bases left in between. The CDR3 region is CASRTDVEYSGYTF. CDR3 nucleotides: TGCGCCAGCAGGACGGATGTGGAGTACTCTGGCTACACCTTC.

The rearrangement links TRBV5-5 to TRBJ2-3; no clear D. Germline values: CDR1 SGHKS, CDR2 YYEKEE (reference sequence). The CDR3 is made up of 14 amino acids. V was pared by 0 bases and J by 3 bases, with 8 bases between. The CDR3 DNA follows: TGTGCCAGCAGCTTGGGGGCCGCAACAGATACGCAGTATTTT. Its translation: CASSLGAATDTQYF.

This chain connects TRBV9 to TRBJ2-6; 8 bases map to TRBD1. Germline values: CDR1 SGDLS, CDR2 YYNGEE. V gave up 7 bases and J gave up 1 base; unmatched junction bases: 4. This CDR3 contains 15 residues. The CDR3 coding sequence is TGTGCCAGCGGGACAGGATTTTCTGGGGCCAACGTCCTGACTTTC. Translation gives CASGTGFSGANVLTF.

The rearrangement uses TRBV15 and TRBJ2-5; 13 bases are shared with TRBD2. Gene TRBJ2-7 matches the end of the DNA better, so the J call may be wrong. CDR3 length equals 16 residues. CDR1 is LNHNV and CDR2 is YYDKDF in the germline V gene (reference sequence). The CDR3 sequence is CATSSGLAGVSDEQYF. The DNA of the CDR3 is TGTGCCACCAGCAGCGGACTAGCGGGAGTTTCTGACGAGCAGTACTTC.

Turning to this clone: The junction does not match germline at one end; this may be a read error. V gene TRBV28 combines with J gene TRBJ1-1; D gene ambiguous. The CDR3 has 12 amino acids. Germline loops: CDR1 MDHEN, CDR2 SYDVKM. In DNA form, the CDR3 reads TGTGCCAGCAGTTCGCCCGGGTTCTCGGGAGTTTTT. This codes for CASSSPGFSGVF. The full variable domain, completed using reference TRBV28 and TRBJ1-1, is DVKVTQSSRYLVKRTGEKVFLECVQDMDHENMFWYRQDPGLGLRLIYFSYDVKMKEKGDIPEGYSVSREKKERFSLILESASTNQTSMYLCASSSPGFSGVFGQGTRLTVV.

V is TRBV4-1 and J is TRBJ2-3, with a weak D call TRBD2 (6 bases). The CDR3 loop spans 17 amino acids. Between the trimmed V and J ends, which lost 4 bases and 4 bases, there was a span of 21 bases. Germline CDR1 MGHRA, CDR2 YSYEKL. CDR3 loop: CASSRPGLQRSSDTQYF. The CDR3 bases are TGCGCCAGCAGCCGACCGGGACTCCAAAGGTCGTCAGATACGCAGTATTTT.

This clone occurred a few times. J is TRBJ1-1 and V is TRBV28, with D perhaps matching TRBD1 (6 bases). The CDR3 spans 15 residues. The V end lost 0 bases, the J end lost 2 bases, and 10 bases lay between the germline ends. Germline V gene data show CDR1 as MDHEN and CDR2 as SYDVKM. In DNA form, the CDR3 reads TGTGCCAGCAGTTTATGGGTCAGGGGTAACACTGAAGCTTTCTTT. This codes for CASSLWVRGNTEAFF.

The chain carries TRBV28 and TRBJ1-2; 9 nucleotides match TRBD1. Trimming at V came to 6 bases and at J to 6 bases, leaving 11 bases not matched to a gene. The CDR3 is made up of 15 amino acids. Germline assignment: CDR1 MDHEN and CDR2 SYDVKM. CDR3 nucleotide sequence: TGTGCCAGCAGCCCAGCGACCGGGACAGGGCATGGCTACACCTTC. This gives the protein CASSPATGTGHGYTF.